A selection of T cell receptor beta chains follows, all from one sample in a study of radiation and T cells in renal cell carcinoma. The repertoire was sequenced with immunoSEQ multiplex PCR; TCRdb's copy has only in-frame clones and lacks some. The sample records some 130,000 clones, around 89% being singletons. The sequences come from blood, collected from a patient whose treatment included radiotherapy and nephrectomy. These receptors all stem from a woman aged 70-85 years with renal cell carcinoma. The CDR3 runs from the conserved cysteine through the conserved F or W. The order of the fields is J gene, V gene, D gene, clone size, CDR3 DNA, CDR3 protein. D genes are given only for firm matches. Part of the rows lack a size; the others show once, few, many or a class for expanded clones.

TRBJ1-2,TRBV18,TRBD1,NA,TGTGCCAGCTCACCGGGACAGCAGTATGGCTACACCTTC,CASSPGQQYGYTF
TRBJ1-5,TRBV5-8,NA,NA,TGTGCCAGCAGAAGACAGATAAATAGCAATCAGCCCCAGCATTTT,CASRRQINSNQPQHF
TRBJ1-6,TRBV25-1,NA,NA,TGTGCCAGCAGTGAATCCGGCAGCCGGACCCTCCACTTT,CASSESGSRTLHF
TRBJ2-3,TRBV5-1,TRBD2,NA,TGCGCCAGCAGCCGGAGCGGGGGTCGGGATACGCAGTATTTT,CASSRSGGRDTQYF
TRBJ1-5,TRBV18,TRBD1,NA,TGTGCCAGCTCACCACTTGGGACAGGGAGTGGTCAGCCCCAGCATTTT,CASSPLGTGSGQPQHF
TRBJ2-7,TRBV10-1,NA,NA,TGCGCCAGCAGTGGAAGAGGGTCGGGATCACACTACTACGAGCAGTACTTC,CASSGRGSGSHYYEQYF
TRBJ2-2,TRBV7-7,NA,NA,TGTGCTAGCAGCCTAGAGCTCACCGGGGAGCTGTTTTTT,CASSLELTGELFF
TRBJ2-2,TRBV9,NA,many,TGTGCCAGCAGGCCAAAGGACTACTTCTGGGACACCGGGGAGCTGTTTTTT,CASRPKDYFWDTGELFF
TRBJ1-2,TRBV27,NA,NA,TGTGCCAGCAGAGTAGGGGGGGTAAATAACTATGGCTACACCTTC,CASRVGGVNNYGYTF
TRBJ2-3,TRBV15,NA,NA,TGTGCCACCAGCAGAGATAAGGGCGTAAGGGGTGCAGATACGCAGTATTTT,CATSRDKGVRGADTQYF